This is a list of T cell receptor beta chains from one sample in a study of early T cells in non-severe SARS-CoV-2 infection. One entry per CDR3 protein results from TCRdb running MiXCR on the 5' RACE reads. This sample carries more than 75,000 distinct CDR3 sequences, 14% of them seen once, and the ten largest clones take under 6.5%. Sample: whole blood. These receptors all come from an adult who was a healthcare worker with PCR-confirmed SARS-CoV-2 infection or an uninfected control (not recorded which). The CDR3 runs from the conserved cysteine through the conserved F or W. Size is omitted from some rows. Given values are once, few, many or a class for expanded clones.

size: many
V: TRBV12-3/TRBV12-4
CDR3: CASSPNLPGQGTNEQFF

size: NA
V: TRBV29-1
CDR3: CSVDWGAGIETQYF

size: few
V: TRBV20-1
CDR3: CSASRTATSTDTQYF

size: NA
V: TRBV2
CDR3: CASSEGLMAGTGVDGELFF

size: few
V: TRBV6-5
CDR3: CASSYPKTDREWSYNSPLHF

size: NA
V: TRBV11-2
CDR3: CASSLSQGAGEKLFF

size: NA
V: TRBV4-2
CDR3: CASSQGYTEAFF

size: NA
V: TRBV28
CDR3: CASSLRPQHF

size: once
V: TRBV7-9
CDR3: CASSLVSGQEQYF

size: NA
V: TRBV7-9
CDR3: CASSTRGNSYNEQFF

size: few
V: TRBV7-8
CDR3: CASSLYPGQGYEQYF

size: few
V: TRBV29-1
CDR3: CSAMDERGKETQYF

size: many
V: TRBV7-2
CDR3: CASSSGTGSSYEQYF

size: NA
V: TRBV4-3
CDR3: CASSQAASRSYNEQFF

size: many
V: TRBV15
CDR3: CATSQGPTSTEAFF

size: many
V: TRBV28
CDR3: CASKGQGDTGELFF

size: NA
V: TRBV27
CDR3: CASSLSQSSAKNIQYF

size: many
V: TRBV3-1
CDR3: CASSQVKAGRGDTQYF

size: NA
V: TRBV24-1
CDR3: CATSSAAGGRNEQFF

size: many
V: TRBV27
CDR3: CASSPLGASYPYNSPLHF

size: few
V: TRBV7-2
CDR3: CVSSPTVVGADTQYF

size: few
V: TRBV10-2
CDR3: CASSVKGDIQYF

size: many
V: TRBV7-2
CDR3: CASSLTVDTQYF

size: NA
V: TRBV7-6
CDR3: CASSSPGTGKETQYF

size: many
V: TRBV28
CDR3: CASQNPGRGNEKLFF

size: NA
V: TRBV14
CDR3: CASSPGLRVSEQYF

size: NA
V: TRBV20-1
CDR3: CSARGDDHEQYF

size: few
V: TRBV9
CDR3: CASSALTGSHEQYF

size: few
V: TRBV7-6
CDR3: CASSPLTGRATNEKLFF

size: many
V: TRBV29-1
CDR3: CSVGTGTVSHEQYF

size: many
V: TRBV9
CDR3: CASSLAGGGTYNEQFF

size: NA
V: TRBV29-1
CDR3: CSAWDTVNEKLFF

size: NA
V: TRBV6-1
CDR3: CASPGQQVKYF

size: once
V: TRBV2
CDR3: CASSEAKPAYNEQFF